Following are 9 T cell receptor beta chains from one sample sequenced in a study of monozygotic twins with inflammatory bowel disease. From the 5' RACE reads, TCRdb lists one entry per CDR3 protein and no DNA. There are a few hundred thousand distinct CDR3 sequences in the sample, with about 2.5% held by the top ten. The sequencing input was blood. The origin of the receptors is a human donor with ulcerative colitis or Crohn's disease, or a healthy co-twin of an affected twin (not recorded which).

The V gene is TRBV11-3, the J gene TRBJ2-5; as DNA is missing, the TRBD1 call by TCRdb cannot be tested. The germline gives CDR1 SGHNT, CDR2 YENEEA. This CDR3 comprises 15 residues. The CDR3 reads CASSSAGRDEETQYF.

This chain connects TRBV12-3 or TRBV12-4 to TRBJ2-2. The CDR3 is 16 residues long. This CDR3 reads CASGSDTGKYTGELFF.

The rearrangement uses TRBV12-3 or TRBV12-4 and TRBJ2-3; TCRdb's D call, TRBD2, is unchecked because there is no DNA. This CDR3 spans 19 amino acids. The CDR3 region is CASSPASGTSGGVGDTQYF.

The gene calls are TRBV29-1 and TRBJ2-7; lacking DNA, the TRBD2 call made by TCRdb goes unchecked. CDR3 length: 12 amino acids. The germline V gene encodes CDR1 SQVTM and CDR2 ANQGSEA. The CDR3 region is CSAHGTSYEQYF.

The V and J genes are TRBV11-1 and TRBJ1-3; TCRdb proposes TRBD1, but this gene call is untestable without DNA. The germline V gene encodes CDR1 SGHAT and CDR2 FQDESV (reference sequence). This CDR3 has 18 residues. CDR3 loop: CASSLETGGRWPGNTIYF.

The rearrangement uses TRBV20-1 and TRBJ2-7; the D gene TCRdb calls, TRBD2, cannot be checked with no DNA. The length of the CDR3 is 15 residues. CDR1 and CDR2 (germline): DFQATT, SNEGSKA (reference sequence). This CDR3 is CSARTTGREPYEQYF.

The chain has TRBV15 and TRBJ2-1. CDR3 size: 14 residues. Germline V gene lookup returns CDR1 LNHNV and CDR2 YYDKDF (reference sequence). The CDR3 here is CATSREAAYNEQFF.

The genes are TRBV7-8 and TRBJ2-1; the TRBD2 assignment by TCRdb is unverifiable without DNA. The germline gives CDR1 SGHVS, CDR2 FQNEAQ. The CDR3 spans 18 residues. CDR3 residues: CASSSRGGGKRHYNEQFF.

V usage is TRBV7-2 and J usage is TRBJ1-5; TCRdb lists TRBD1, though no DNA is available to test this call. CDR1 and CDR2 (germline): SGHTA, FQGNSA. The CDR3 consists of 14 residues. CDR3 amino acids: CASSGGGSHQPQHF.